This T cell receptor beta chain was recovered during a study of Ad26.COV2.S vaccination and SARS-CoV-2 variants. Study-level background: Among those in the COV1001 Ad26.COV2.S trial arm was the donor. Intramuscularly, Ad26.COV2.S was given either once or twice, 56 days apart.

As to treatment: about 20 received Ad26.COV2.S at low or high dose, single or two shots; roughly five received placebo; per-sample allocation not given. At day 63 after the first vaccine or placebo injection, samples were drawn. Concerning this clone: The antigen is unknown.

TCRdb's table, derived via immunoSEQ multiplex PCR, lists solely in-frame clones and lacks some. The sample has about 680,000 clones, approximately 88% seen once; the top ten hold over 1.3%. Broader study findings: After vaccination, reports described spike-specific CD8+ and CD4+ T cell responses as showing substantial breadth.

The V and J ends lost 2 bases and 5 bases respectively, with 10 bases between them. There are 14 residues in the CDR3. The germline V gene has CDR1 LGHDT and CDR2 YNNKEL (reference sequence). The origin of this receptor is a person aged 18-60 years who received the Ad26.COV2.S COVID-19 vaccine or a placebo. The chain is built from TRBV3-1 (or the pseudogene TRBV3-2) and TRBJ1-5; D is unclear. Sequences were derived from peripheral blood, sampled in a trial of Ad26.COV2.S vaccine versus placebo. The CDR3 nucleotides are TGTGCCAGCAGCCAATTAGGGTCGGATCAGCCCCAGCATTTT. Residues: CASSQLGSDQPQHF.